The clone carrying this TCR beta chain was seen only a few times. Via MiXCR, TCRdb re-called the 5' RACE reads, giving one row per CDR3 protein. The table has a few hundred thousand distinct CDR3 sequences, roughly 6.8% seen once. The data were obtained in a study of T cells after yellow fever vaccination. Study-level information: Libraries from low-cell-number fractions were prepared with the SMART-Seq v4 Ultra Low Input RNA kit.

V lost 0 bases and J lost 0; bases outside the gene matches: 2. Germline CDR1 SGHAT, CDR2 FQNNGV. The length of the CDR3 is 18 residues. The genes are TRBV11-2 and TRBJ2-6; 10 bases agree with TRBD2. The material was PBMCs, obtained roughly seven weeks after the first yellow fever vaccination. This receptor was obtained from a man younger than 35 who received the YFV17D yellow fever vaccine. CDR3 DNA sequence: TGTGCCAGCAGCTTAGAGCTAGCGGGGGACTCTGGGGCCAACGTCCTGACTTTC. Translating gives CASSLELAGDSGANVLTF.